What follows are 18 T cell receptor beta chains derived from one specimen sequenced in a study of T cell responses to AZD1222 COVID-19 vaccine. Using immunoSEQ multiplex PCR, the repertoire was profiled, and TCRdb retains in-frame clones only, with some absent. This table holds 150,000 to 200,000 clones, roughly 90% found once. The material was peripheral blood, obtained 28 days after the second AZD1222 dose. These receptor sequences come from an adult who received the AZD1222 COVID-19 vaccine.

This clone was observed a handful of times. The chain combines TRBV27 with TRBJ1-4, with D possibly TRBD1 on 5 matching bases. This CDR3 comprises 15 residues. Looked up from germline, CDR1 is MNHEY and CDR2 is SMNVEV (reference sequence). V dropped 5 bases and J dropped 2 bases, with 12 bases sitting between them. In nucleotides, the CDR3 is TGTGCCAGCAGTCGTCTCAGGGTGACTAATGAAAAACTGTTTTTT. This translates into CASSRLRVTNEKLFF.

This chain links TRBV5-1 with TRBJ1-1; TRBD1 matches at 10 bases. Germline loops: CDR1 SGHRS, CDR2 YFSETQ. Trimming at V came to 4 bases and at J to 4 bases, leaving 4 bases not matched to a gene. CDR3 length equals 14 residues. This CDR3 is CASSPGQGGTEAFF. CDR3 nucleotides: TGCGCCAGCAGCCCCGGACAGGGGGGCACTGAAGCTTTCTTT.

The chain uses TRBV29-1 and TRBJ1-1; tentative D call: TRBD1 (5 bases). This CDR3 is 12 amino acids long. Germline loops: CDR1 SQVTM, CDR2 ANQGSEA. Trimming took off 4 bases at V and 3 bases at J, with 9 bases between the two ends. CDR3 nucleotides: TGCAGCGTTGCCGAGGGGTACACTGAAGCTTTCTTT. Translated, it gives CSVAEGYTEAFF.

This chain links TRBV9 with TRBJ1-3; 12 bases agree with TRBD1. The V segment lost 3 bases and the J segment 4 bases; nucleotides outside the gene matches: 2. The CDR3 totals 15 residues. The germline V gene has CDR1 SGDLS and CDR2 YYNGEE. Here the CDR3 DNA reads TGTGCCAGCAGCGAAGGGACAGGGGGCGGAAACACCATATATTTT. Amino acid sequence: CASSEGTGGGNTIYF.

This chain connects TRBV6-6 to TRBJ1-2, with a weak D call TRBD1 (5 bases). Germline CDR1 reads MNHNY; CDR2 reads SVGAGI (reference sequence). CDR3 length: 15 amino acids. V was cut by 7 bases and J by 5 bases, with 20 bases left in between. This chain's CDR3 is CASNLGPAAPYGYTF. As DNA, the CDR3 is TGTGCCAGCAACCTGGGACCAGCGGCGCCTTATGGCTACACCTTC.

V is TRBV3-1 (or the pseudogene TRBV3-2) and J is TRBJ1-1, with a tentative D call TRBD1 (6 bases). This CDR3 comprises 16 residues. Germline CDR1 is LGHDT and CDR2 is YNNKEL (reference sequence). V was clipped by 4 bases and J by 1 base, with 16 bases between them. The CDR3 DNA reads TGTGCCAGCAGCCTCCTCATGGGGGCGCGGAACACTGAAGCTTTCTTT. It encodes CASSLLMGARNTEAFF.

V and J are TRBV2 and TRBJ2-7; D uncertain. CDR3 size: 14 residues. CDR1 and CDR2 from the germline V gene are SNHLY and FYNNEI. Trimming pared 10 bases from V and 4 bases from J, leaving 20 bases between. The CDR3 region has the DNA TGTGCCACCGCGTGGAGAAGGGTCGGTTACGAGCAGTACTTC. This gives the protein CATAWRRVGYEQYF.

This chain uses TRBV7-9 with TRBJ2-5; maybe TRBD2 (6 bases). V was shortened by 5 bases and J by 6 bases, with 16 bases between the two germline ends. Germline CDR1 reads SEHNR; CDR2 reads FQNEAQ (reference sequence). The CDR3 has 14 residues. The CDR3 reads CASSPRAGRKTQYF. CDR3 nucleotides: TGTGCCAGCAGCCCCAGGGCGGGGAGGAAGACCCAGTACTTC.

This clone was detected only a few times. The chain combines TRBV19 with TRBJ1-6; D perhaps matches TRBD1 (6 bases). Germline lookup yields CDR1 LNHDA and CDR2 SQIVND (reference sequence). Trimming left V 9 bases short and J 3 bases short, with 21 bases between. The CDR3 length is 17 residues. The CDR3 nucleotides are TGTGCCAGCGAAAACCTACAGGGTGGAGGCTATAATTCACCCCTCCACTTT. This sequence encodes CASENLQGGGYNSPLHF.

The V call is TRBV18, the J call TRBJ1-1; possible D gene TRBD1, 5 bases. CDR3 size: 14 residues. V lost 3 bases, J lost 1 base, and 9 bases lay in between. CDR1 and CDR2 from the germline V gene are KGHSH and LQKENI. CDR3 residues: CASSPGGGNTEAFF. In nucleotides, the CDR3 is TGTGCCAGCTCACCGGGGGGAGGGAACACTGAAGCTTTCTTT.

The chain joins TRBV7-9 to TRBJ2-1; TRBD1 aligns across 8 bases. The V gene end was trimmed by 1 base and the J gene end by 6 bases; junction bases not matched to a gene: 5. CDR1 and CDR2 (germline): SEHNR, FQNEAQ (reference sequence). CDR3 length: 15 residues. Written as DNA, the CDR3 is TGTGCCAGCAGCTTAGGCACAGGGGGAACCAATGAGCAGTTCTTC. This encodes CASSLGTGGTNEQFF.

This chain joins TRBV7-2 and TRBJ1-5; 9 bases match TRBD1. CDR3 length equals 15 residues. Germline-derived CDR1 and CDR2 are SGHTA and FQGNSA. Germline trimming cut 5 bases from V and 2 bases from J; bases unmatched to any gene: 4. In DNA, the CDR3 is TGTGCCAGCAGCCCACAGGGGGCTGGCAATCAGCCCCAGCATTTT. This gives the protein CASSPQGAGNQPQHF.

The rearrangement joins TRBV7-2 to TRBJ2-1, with 9 bases identical to TRBD2. Germline assignment: CDR1 SGHTA and CDR2 FQGNSA. This CDR3 spans 14 amino acids. Trimming cost V 2 bases and J 6 bases; bases outside gene matches: 2. This chain's CDR3 is CASSLNSGGNEQFF. The CDR3 bases are TGTGCCAGCAGCTTAAATAGCGGGGGCAATGAGCAGTTCTTC.

This chain joins TRBV5-4 and TRBJ2-3, with 11 bases aligning to TRBD2. This CDR3 is 15 amino acids long. The germline V gene encodes CDR1 SGHNT and CDR2 YYREEE (reference sequence). V lost 3 bases to trimming and J lost 4 bases; unmatched junction nucleotides: 4. The CDR3 DNA is TGTGCCAGCAGCTCTAGCGGGGGGACTGCAGATACGCAGTATTTT. It translates to CASSSSGGTADTQYF.

V usage is TRBV30 and J usage is TRBJ2-1, with unresolved D. Germline V lookup: CDR1 GTSNPN, CDR2 SVGIG (reference sequence). Trimming took 5 bases from V and 4 from J, leaving 12 bases between them. The CDR3 length is 13 residues. This CDR3 reads CAWESVPYNEQFF. CDR3 sequence (DNA): TGTGCCTGGGAAAGTGTGCCTTACAATGAGCAGTTCTTC.

The V and J genes are TRBV6-5 and TRBJ1-6; 10 positions match TRBD1. The V gene end was trimmed by 8 bases and the J gene end by 1 base; junction bases not matched to a gene: 2. The CDR3 totals 15 residues. The germline gives CDR1 MNHEY, CDR2 SVGAGI. For the CDR3, the DNA is TGTGCCAGCCGGGACAGGGGATCCTATAATTCACCCCTCCACTTT. The encoded protein is CASRDRGSYNSPLHF.

The chain links TRBV9 to TRBJ1-1; no reliable D call. The length of the CDR3 is 15 residues. Trimming took 5 bases from V and 6 from J, leaving 20 bases between them. CDR1 is SGDLS and CDR2 is YYNGEE in the germline V gene. DNA of the CDR3: TGTGCCAGCAGTGGGTCTCCACTGGTGGGGTCTGAAGCTTTCTTT. This encodes CASSGSPLVGSEAFF.

The chain combines TRBV5-5 with TRBJ2-7; D is uncertain. CDR3 size: 12 residues. Trimming removed 6 bases from V and 3 bases from J, with 10 bases in between. Germline assignment: CDR1 SGHKS and CDR2 YYEKEE (reference sequence). The CDR3 DNA is TGTGCCAGCACGGCCATGGGCTACGAGCAGTACTTC. Translated: CASTAMGYEQYF.